This T cell receptor beta chain came from a study of CD4 and CD8 cells across lung adenocarcinoma regions. Trimming took off 1 base at V and 0 bases at J, with 16 bases between the two ends. This CDR3 has 17 amino acids. From germline, CDR1 is MGHRA and CDR2 YSYEKL. The table lists this clonotype with many counts. MiXCR, applied by TCRdb to the PCR reads, yields one record per CDR3 protein. Here the sample spans approximately 24,000 distinct CDR3 sequences, 53% being singletons. The chain joins TRBV4-1 to TRBJ2-7; either TRBD1 or TRBD2 may fit D (5 bases each). The sequencing input was CD8+ T cells from the center of a lung tumor. This receptor was obtained from a male donor with lung adenocarcinoma. The CD4 and CD8 labels of this study may be unreliable. The CDR3 protein is CASSQALLGTGSYEQYF. The DNA of the CDR3 is TGCGCCAGCAGCCAAGCTTTGTTGGGGACGGGCTCCTACGAGCAGTACTTC.